The T cell receptor (beta chain) described here comes from a study of STAT5B mutations in CD4+ large granular lymphocyte leukemia. Details on this clone: Its specificity is not known.

Padova, Helsinki and Shinshu hematology units supplied the CD4+ T-LGLL patients. Trimming removed 0 bases from V and 4 bases from J, with 7 bases in between. This CDR3 is 14 amino acids long. The germline V gene has CDR1 SEHNR and CDR2 FQNEAQ (reference sequence). General study results and limits: Main leukemic clonotypes were patient-specific, but roughly 25% appeared at low frequency elsewhere.

Clones were read by immunoSEQ multiplex PCR, and TCRdb kept only the in-frame ones, dropping some. The data contain fewer than 9,000 clones, approximately 83% of them singletons. This sequence joins TRBV7-9 and TRBJ2-1, with D perhaps given as TRBD1 or TRBD2 (5 bases each). The receptor's source is an older woman with CD4+ T-cell large granular lymphocyte leukemia. The sample taken for sequencing was PBMCs. DNA for the CDR3: TGTGCCAGCAGCTTAGCGGGGGTTTACAATGAGCAGTTCTTC. It is translated as CASSLAGVYNEQFF.